The clone carrying this T cell receptor (beta chain) was detected a few times. The data are from a study of control samples from healthy donors and cancer patients. Libraries were prepared by immunoSEQ multiplex PCR; TCRdb keeps only in-frame clonotypes and omits some of them. This table has approximately 84,000 clones, around 80% appearing once. Specimen: blood. This TCR derives from a woman aged 55 to 70 in good health.

CDR3 sequence: CASRSPATNYGYTF. CDR3 nucleotide sequence: TGTGCCAGCAGGTCGCCCGCGACTAACTATGGCTACACCTTC. The J gene is TRBJ1-2, the V gene TRBV6-5; D unclear. Trimming left V 6 bases short and J 0 bases short, with 11 bases between. CDR1 is MNHEY and CDR2 is SVGAGI in the germline V gene. The length of the CDR3 is 14 residues.